Following are 14 T cell receptor beta chains from one sample sequenced in a study of blood T cell repertoires in COVID-19. The table came from immunoSEQ multiplex PCR; TCRdb's copy has only in-frame clones and leaves some out. The profile covers more than 65,000 clones, with 65% to 90% appearing a single time and under 7.5% taken by the ten largest. Sample: peripheral blood. The receptors shown here come from a man aged 25 to 40 with COVID-19, enrolled during active disease.

In this sample, this clone turned up once. This chain joins TRBV30 and TRBJ2-3, with D perhaps matching TRBD1 (5 bases). Trimming left V 2 bases short and J 4 bases short, with 10 bases between. Germline V gives CDR1 GTSNPN, CDR2 SVGIG (reference sequence). This CDR3 is 13 amino acids long. CDR3 in amino acids: CAWSRAGSDTQYF. The CDR3 DNA reads as TGTGCCTGGAGTAGGGCAGGGTCAGATACGCAGTATTTT.

J is TRBJ2-3 and V is TRBV7-3; TRBD2 matches at 7 bases. Looked up from germline, CDR1 is SGHTA and CDR2 is FQGTGA. The CDR3 loop spans 13 amino acids. Trimming at V came to 5 bases and at J to 8 bases, leaving 7 bases not matched to a gene. The CDR3 loop reads CASSPQSGATQYF. The CDR3 bases are TGTGCCAGCAGCCCCCAGAGCGGGGCTACGCAGTATTTT.

The gene calls are TRBV28 and TRBJ1-2, with D perhaps matching TRBD1 (5 bases). Germline CDR1 is MDHEN and CDR2 is SYDVKM. V was shortened by 10 bases and J by 7 bases, with 19 bases between the two germline ends. The CDR3 length is 13 residues. CDR3 bases: TGTGCCACCGCCCCCTGGGGGGGAGCTGGCTACACCTTC. Protein: CATAPWGGAGYTF.

The chain is built from TRBV9 and TRBJ2-3; the D gene is possibly TRBD2 (6 bases). Germline loops: CDR1 SGDLS, CDR2 YYNGEE. CDR3 size: 14 residues. The V gene lost 1 base and the J gene lost 2 bases, with 8 bases spanning the gap. The CDR3 reads CASSVTGATDTQYF. DNA of the CDR3: TGTGCCAGCAGCGTAACGGGAGCCACAGATACGCAGTATTTT.

This sequence joins TRBV3-1 (or the pseudogene TRBV3-2) and TRBJ2-7; D remains unclear. V lost 1 base to trimming and J lost 6 bases, with 10 bases between them. Germline V lookup: CDR1 LGHDT, CDR2 YNNKEL (reference sequence). This CDR3 comprises 13 residues. The DNA for the CDR3 is TGTGCCAGCAGCCAAGCCACAACCTGCGAGCAGTACTTC. Translated: CASSQATTCEQYF.

This chain joins TRBV11-3 and TRBJ2-7, with D perhaps TRBD2 (5 bases). The CDR3 has 13 residues. The V end lost 2 bases, the J end lost 5 bases, and 10 bases lay between the germline ends. Germline V gene sequence: CDR1 SGHNT, CDR2 YENEEA. The CDR3, as DNA: TGTGCCAGCAGCTTATGGCTAGCTGACGAGCAGTACTTC. As protein: CASSLWLADEQYF.

V is TRBV24-1 and J is TRBJ2-1, with 7 bases matching TRBD1. Germline V gene lookup returns CDR1 KGHDR and CDR2 SFDVKD. CDR3 length: 14 amino acids. Trimming took 0 bases from V and 6 from J; bases not matched to a gene: 1. In nucleotides, the CDR3 is TGTGCCACCAGTGATTTGACAGGGGTCAATGAGCAGTTCTTC. Protein product: CATSDLTGVNEQFF.

This chain joins TRBV28 and TRBJ1-1, with 10 bases matching TRBD1. The CDR3 is 12 amino acids. CDR1 and CDR2 (germline): MDHEN, SYDVKM. V lost 3 bases to trimming and J lost 11 bases; unmatched junction nucleotides: 3. CDR3 sequence reads: CASSFGQGGAFF. The CDR3, as DNA: TGTGCCAGCAGTTTTGGACAGGGGGGGGCTTTCTTT.

The chain combines TRBV27 with TRBJ1-3; 7 bases align to TRBD1. Germline CDR1 and CDR2: MNHEY and SMNVEV (reference sequence). Trimming at V came to 4 bases and at J to 3 bases, leaving 3 bases not matched to a gene. The CDR3 extends over 14 amino acids. The CDR3 protein is CASSSGGSGNTIYF. CDR3 in DNA: TGTGCCAGCAGTTCAGGGGGAAGTGGAAACACCATATATTTT.

This clone has a single count. The V call is TRBV5-4, the J call TRBJ2-7; a weak D match, TRBD1 (6 bases). V was pared by 4 bases and J by 3 bases, with 17 bases between. Per germline, CDR1 SGHNT and CDR2 YYREEE (reference sequence). CDR3 size: 15 residues. The CDR3 protein is CASSPQPDSYYEQYF. CDR3 DNA: TGTGCCAGCAGCCCCCAACCGGACAGTTACTACGAGCAGTACTTC.

The V gene is TRBV6-5, the J gene TRBJ2-7, with D possibly TRBD1 on 5 matching bases. V shed 5 bases and J shed 2 bases, with 13 bases lying between them. Germline V gives CDR1 MNHEY, CDR2 SVGAGI. The CDR3 is made up of 14 amino acids. As DNA, the CDR3 is TGTGCCAGCAGTCTTGACAGTAGGACCTACGAGCAGTACTTC. It is translated as CASSLDSRTYEQYF.

The chain recombines TRBV19 with TRBJ1-5; D is undetermined. Germline CDR1 and CDR2: LNHDA and SQIVND (reference sequence). With 7 bases removed from V and 3 bases from J, the gap between germline ends came to 16 bases. The CDR3 contains 15 residues. Here the CDR3 reads CASTTQEAYNQPQHF. In DNA, the CDR3 is TGTGCCAGTACCACCCAAGAGGCTTACAATCAGCCCCAGCATTTT.

This chain joins TRBV7-8 and TRBJ1-1; 7 bases align to TRBD1. The CDR3 runs to 15 residues. The ends lost 5 bases at V and 3 bases at J; junction bases unmatched: 9. Germline CDR1 is SGHVS and CDR2 is FQNEAQ. CDR3 in amino acids: CASSPQDRTYTEAFF. The CDR3 DNA follows: TGTGCCAGCAGCCCTCAGGACAGGACCTACACTGAAGCTTTCTTT.

This chain connects TRBV7-2 to TRBJ1-1; D is uncertain. CDR3 length equals 17 residues. The germline V gene encodes CDR1 SGHTA and CDR2 FQGNSA. Trimming left V 7 bases short and J 3 bases short, with 24 bases between. The CDR3 loop reads CASIEAAFRGWDTEAFF. In DNA form, the CDR3 reads TGTGCCAGCATCGAAGCGGCGTTCCGAGGTTGGGACACTGAAGCTTTCTTT.